This passage covers 3 T cell receptor beta chains from one sample sequenced in a study of CD4+ T cells in melanoma. Clones were read by immunoSEQ multiplex PCR, and TCRdb kept only the in-frame ones, dropping some. The sample yields some 150,000 clones, about 90% seen once. These receptors were taken from a human donor with melanoma.

The V call is TRBV5-1, the J call TRBJ2-7, with TRBD1 identical over 9 bases. With V trimmed by 2 bases and J by 3 bases, 12 bases remained unmatched. The CDR3 is 17 residues long. Germline V gives CDR1 SGHRS, CDR2 YFSETQ. The CDR3 region is CASSLSVGGQGLYEQYF. CDR3 bases: TGCGCCAGCAGCTTATCCGTCGGGGGACAGGGTCTCTACGAGCAGTACTTC.

This chain uses TRBV7-6 with TRBJ2-1, with D unresolved. CDR1 is SGHVS, CDR2 FNYEAQ, per germline. CDR3 size: 13 residues. V was trimmed by 8 bases and J by 6 bases, leaving 14 bases between them. Written as DNA, the CDR3 is TGTGCCAGCGCACCCCAGGTCTCCAATGAGCAGTTCTTC. Its protein product is CASAPQVSNEQFF.

The rearrangement joins TRBV14 to TRBJ2-3, with D maybe TRBD2 (6 bases). Germline CDR1 and CDR2: SGHDN and FVKESK. This CDR3 contains 17 residues. Trimming shortened V by 0 bases and J by 3 bases, and 16 bases separated the two germline ends. CDR3 sequence (DNA): TGTGCCAGCAGCCAAGATTTTCCGGGGAGGAGGACAGATACGCAGTATTTT. Translating it yields CASSQDFPGRRTDTQYF.